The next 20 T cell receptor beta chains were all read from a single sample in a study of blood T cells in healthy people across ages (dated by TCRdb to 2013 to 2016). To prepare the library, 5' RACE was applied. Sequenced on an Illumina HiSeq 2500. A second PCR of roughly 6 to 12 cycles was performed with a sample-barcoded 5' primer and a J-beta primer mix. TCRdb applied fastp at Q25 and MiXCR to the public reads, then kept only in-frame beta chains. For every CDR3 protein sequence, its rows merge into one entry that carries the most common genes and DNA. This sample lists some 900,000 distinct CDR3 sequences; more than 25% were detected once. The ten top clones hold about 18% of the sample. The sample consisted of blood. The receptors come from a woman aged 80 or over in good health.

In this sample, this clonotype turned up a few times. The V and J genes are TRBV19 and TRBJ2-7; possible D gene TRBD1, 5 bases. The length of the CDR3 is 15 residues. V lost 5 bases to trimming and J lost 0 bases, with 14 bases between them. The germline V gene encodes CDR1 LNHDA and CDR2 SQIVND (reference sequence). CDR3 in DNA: TGTGCCAGTAGTCCATTAGGGGTCGGCTCCTACGAGCAGTACTTC. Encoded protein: CASSPLGVGSYEQYF.

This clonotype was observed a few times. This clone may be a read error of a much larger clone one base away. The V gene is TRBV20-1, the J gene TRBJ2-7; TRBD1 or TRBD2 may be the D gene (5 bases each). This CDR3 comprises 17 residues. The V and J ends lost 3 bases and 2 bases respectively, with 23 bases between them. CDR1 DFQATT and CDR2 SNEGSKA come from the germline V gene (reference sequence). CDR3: CSASLLTPGATPYEQYF. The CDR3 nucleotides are TGCAGTGCTAGCCTCCTCACTCCCGGGGCGACCCCCTACGAGCAGTACTTC.

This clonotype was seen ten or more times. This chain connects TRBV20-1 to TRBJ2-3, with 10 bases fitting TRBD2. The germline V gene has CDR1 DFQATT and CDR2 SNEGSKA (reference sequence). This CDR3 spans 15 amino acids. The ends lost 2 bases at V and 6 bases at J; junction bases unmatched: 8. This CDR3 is CSARSLAGVGDTQYF. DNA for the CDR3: TGCAGTGCTAGAAGTCTAGCGGGGGTAGGTGATACGCAGTATTTT.

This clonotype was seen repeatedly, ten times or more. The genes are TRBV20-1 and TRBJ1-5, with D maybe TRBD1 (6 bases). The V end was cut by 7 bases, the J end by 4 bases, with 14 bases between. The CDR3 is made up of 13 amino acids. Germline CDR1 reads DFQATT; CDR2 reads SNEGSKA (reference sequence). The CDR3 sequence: CSGGAGANQPQHF. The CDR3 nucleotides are TGCAGTGGGGGAGCGGGGGCGAATCAGCCCCAGCATTTT.

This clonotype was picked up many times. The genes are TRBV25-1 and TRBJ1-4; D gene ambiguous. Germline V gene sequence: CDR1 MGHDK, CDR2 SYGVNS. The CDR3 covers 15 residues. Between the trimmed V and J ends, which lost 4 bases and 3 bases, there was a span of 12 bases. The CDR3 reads CASSARVGANEKLFF. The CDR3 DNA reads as TGTGCCAGCAGTGCCCGGGTCGGAGCTAATGAAAAACTGTTTTTT.

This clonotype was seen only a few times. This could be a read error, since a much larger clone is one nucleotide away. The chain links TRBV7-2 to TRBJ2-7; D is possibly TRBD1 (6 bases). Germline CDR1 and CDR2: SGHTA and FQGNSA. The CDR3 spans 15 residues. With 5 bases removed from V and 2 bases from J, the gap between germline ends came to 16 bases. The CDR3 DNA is TGTGCCAGCAGCCGGCGGACAGCCGACCCCTACGAGCAGTACTTC. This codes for CASSRRTADPYEQYF.

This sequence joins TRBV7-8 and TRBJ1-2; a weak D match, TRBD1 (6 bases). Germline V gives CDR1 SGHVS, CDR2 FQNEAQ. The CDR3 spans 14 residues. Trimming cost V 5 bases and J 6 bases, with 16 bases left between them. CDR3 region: CASSVREGGDGYTF. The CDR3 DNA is TGTGCCAGCAGCGTACGAGAAGGGGGAGATGGCTACACCTTC.

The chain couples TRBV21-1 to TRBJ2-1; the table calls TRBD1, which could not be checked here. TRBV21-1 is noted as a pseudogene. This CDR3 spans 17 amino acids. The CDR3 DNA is TGTGCCAGCAGCTATCCAAGGGGCCGCTCATCCCTCAATGAGCAGTTCTTC. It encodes CASSYPRGRSSLNEQFF.

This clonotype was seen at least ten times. As DNA, the CDR3 is TGTGCCAGCAGCGACAGGGTCCCGGAGACCCAGTACTTC. Its translation: CASSDRVPETQYF. This chain connects TRBV27 to TRBJ2-5; 7 nucleotides line up with TRBD1. CDR1 is MNHEY, CDR2 SMNVEV, per germline (reference sequence). V lost 6 bases, J lost 5 bases, and 6 bases stayed unmatched. The CDR3 totals 13 residues.

CDR3 protein: CASSLAPINSPLHF. CDR3 nucleotide sequence: TGTGCCAGCAGCTTAGCGCCCATTAATTCACCCCTCCACTTT. The rearrangement joins TRBV7-2 to TRBJ1-6, with D hard to call. Germline V lookup: CDR1 SGHTA, CDR2 FQGNSA. The CDR3 consists of 14 residues. V dropped 0 bases and J dropped 6 bases, with 6 bases sitting between them.

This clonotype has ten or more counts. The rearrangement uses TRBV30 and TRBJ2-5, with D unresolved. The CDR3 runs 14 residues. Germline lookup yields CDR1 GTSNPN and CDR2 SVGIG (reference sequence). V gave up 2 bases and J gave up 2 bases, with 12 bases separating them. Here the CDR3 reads CAWSPLPRQETQYF. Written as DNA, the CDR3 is TGTGCCTGGAGTCCTCTACCGAGACAAGAGACCCAGTACTTC.

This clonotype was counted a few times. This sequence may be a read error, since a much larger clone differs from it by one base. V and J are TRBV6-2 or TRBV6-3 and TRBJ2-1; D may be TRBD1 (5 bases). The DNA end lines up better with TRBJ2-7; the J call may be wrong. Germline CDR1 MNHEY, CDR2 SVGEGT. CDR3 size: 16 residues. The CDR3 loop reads CASSYGHQSSYNEQYF. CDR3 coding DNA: TGTGCCAGCAGTTACGGACACCAGAGCTCCTACAATGAGCAGTACTTC.

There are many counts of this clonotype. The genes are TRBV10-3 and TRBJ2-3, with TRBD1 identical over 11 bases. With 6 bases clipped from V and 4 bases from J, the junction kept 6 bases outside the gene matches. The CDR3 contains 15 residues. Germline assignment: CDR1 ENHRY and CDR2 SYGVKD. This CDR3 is CAIRADRGRADTQYF. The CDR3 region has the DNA TGTGCCATCAGGGCGGACAGGGGGCGAGCAGATACGCAGTATTTT.

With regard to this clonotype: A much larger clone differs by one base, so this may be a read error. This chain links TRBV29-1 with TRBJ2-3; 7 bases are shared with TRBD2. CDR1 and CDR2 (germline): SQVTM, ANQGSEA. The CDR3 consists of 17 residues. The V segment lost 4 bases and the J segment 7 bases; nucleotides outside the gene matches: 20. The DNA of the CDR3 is TGCAGCGTTGGGGGAGGGAGGGCTAGCGGCATGGGGAATACGCAGTATTTT. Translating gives CSVGGGRASGMGNTQYF.

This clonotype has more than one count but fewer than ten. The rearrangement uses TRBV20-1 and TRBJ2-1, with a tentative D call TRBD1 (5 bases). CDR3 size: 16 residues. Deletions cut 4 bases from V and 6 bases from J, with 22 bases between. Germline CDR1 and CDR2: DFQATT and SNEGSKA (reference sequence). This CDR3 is CSANPQDLGPSNEQFF. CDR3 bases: TGCAGTGCTAACCCACAGGATTTGGGCCCTTCCAATGAGCAGTTCTTC.

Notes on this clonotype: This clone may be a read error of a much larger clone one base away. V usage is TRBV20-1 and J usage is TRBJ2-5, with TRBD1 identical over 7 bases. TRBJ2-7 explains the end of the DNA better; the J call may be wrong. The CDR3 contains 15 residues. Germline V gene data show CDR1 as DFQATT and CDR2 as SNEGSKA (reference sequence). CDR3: CSAGGEQGTSYEQYF. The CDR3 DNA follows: TGCAGTGCTGGGGGAGAACAGGGGACCTCCTACGAGCAGTACTTC.

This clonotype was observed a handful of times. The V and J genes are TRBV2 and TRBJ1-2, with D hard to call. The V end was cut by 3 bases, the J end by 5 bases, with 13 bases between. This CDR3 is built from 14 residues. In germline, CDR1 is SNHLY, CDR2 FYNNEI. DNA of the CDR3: TGTGCCAGCAGTGAGGTCAGTACGGCATATGGCTACACCTTC. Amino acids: CASSEVSTAYGYTF.

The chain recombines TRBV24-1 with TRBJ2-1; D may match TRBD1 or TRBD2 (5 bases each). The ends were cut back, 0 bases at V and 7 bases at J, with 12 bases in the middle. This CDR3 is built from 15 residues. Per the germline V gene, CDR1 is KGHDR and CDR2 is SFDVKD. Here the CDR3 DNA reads TGTGCCACCAGTGATTTGAGGGACCCCCGTAATGAGCAGTTCTTC. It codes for CATSDLRDPRNEQFF.

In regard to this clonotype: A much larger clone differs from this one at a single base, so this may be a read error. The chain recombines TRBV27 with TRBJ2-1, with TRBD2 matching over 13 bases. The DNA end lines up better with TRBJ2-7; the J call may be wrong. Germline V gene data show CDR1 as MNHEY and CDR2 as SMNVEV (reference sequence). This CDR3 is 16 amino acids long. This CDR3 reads CASTPGLAGVYNEQYF. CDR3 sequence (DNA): TGTGCCAGCACTCCCGGACTAGCGGGAGTCTACAATGAGCAGTACTTC.

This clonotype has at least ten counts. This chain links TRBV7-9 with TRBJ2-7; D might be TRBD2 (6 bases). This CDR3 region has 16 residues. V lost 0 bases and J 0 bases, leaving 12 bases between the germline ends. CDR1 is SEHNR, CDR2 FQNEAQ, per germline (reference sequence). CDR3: CASSLAGTSPSYEQYF. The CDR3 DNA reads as TGTGCCAGCAGCTTAGCCGGGACTTCTCCCTCCTACGAGCAGTACTTC.